This TCR beta chain was retrieved from a study of CD8 T cells in acute hepatitis C reinfection. Study overall: Sequences come from NS3-1073-specific CD8+ T cells, during acute infection and after clearance.

Time point reported: naive CD8 control sorted from an acute-time-point sample. People who inject drugs in the Montreal Hepatitis C Cohort were donors. Clones were read by immunoSEQ multiplex PCR, and TCRdb kept only the in-frame ones, dropping some. The sample contains tens of thousands of clones, 75% to 90% of which appear only once. V was pared by 4 bases and J by 6 bases, with 7 bases between. This CDR3 has 12 residues. Germline assignment: CDR1 MNHNS and CDR2 SASEGT. Study-level results: Exact CDR3 sharing with other epitopes was rare, possibly method-limited. TRBV04 and TRBV06 were preferentially used in all groups, not explained by naive pool overrepresentation.

Comments on this clone: Its antigen is not known.

The origin of this receptor is a woman under 30 who spontaneously cleared hepatitis C infection. Sequencing was done on a sample of naive CD8+ T cells from PBMCs. The chain employs TRBV6-1 and TRBJ2-1; D not resolved. The CDR3: CASSGVGNEQFF. CDR3 nucleotides: TGTGCCAGCAGTGGAGTAGGCAATGAGCAGTTCTTC.